This TCR beta chain comes out of a study of regulatory T cells in long-lasting Graves disease. This clonotype was seen more than once but under ten times. V was clipped by 0 bases and J by 6 bases, with 9 bases between them. The CDR3 sequence is 13 residues long. Germline CDR1 and CDR2: SGDLS and YYNGEE. Arm-PCR with iRepertoire HTBI primers amplified the CDR3 regions for these TCR beta libraries. TCRdb reanalysed the multiplex PCR reads using MiXCR and keeps one entry per CDR3 protein. The table lists approximately 380,000 distinct CDR3 sequences, less than 25% of them singletons. Time point given: persistent/refractory GD, antithyroid drugs over 5 years with positive TRAb. Extracted PBMC RNA gave rise to the TCR library.

The material sequenced was peripheral blood mononuclear cells (PBMCs), taken when the disease was refractory, from a patient treated with antithyroid drugs. The chain employs TRBV9 and TRBJ1-1; no clear D. The receptor comes from a female donor with Graves disease. This chain's CDR3 is CASSVEGGAEAFF. In nucleotides, the CDR3 is TGTGCCAGCAGCGTAGAGGGAGGCGCTGAAGCTTTCTTT.